This T cell receptor (beta chain) was recovered during a study of blood T cell repertoires in COVID-19. Looking at the study overall: The study drew acute and convalescent COVID-19 samples from the United States, Italy and Spain. T cells, B-cell-depleted T cells, or PBMCs provided the cDNA or gDNA that served as material.

As processed by the authors: Reference gene primers were amplified, and this amplification served to estimate nucleated cell counts. Here immunoSEQ multiplex PCR was the method, and the copy in TCRdb shows in-frame clones only, minus some. From that table come the V and J calls and clone size; the DNA was used to work out D and trimming. In the table there are just over 350,000 clones, less than 90% of which are singletons. Enrollment of patients from Seattle took place during active infection, with longitudinal follow-up. V dropped 3 bases and J dropped 3 bases, with 11 bases sitting between them. Germline V gene lookup returns CDR1 SGHNT and CDR2 YENEEA. The CDR3 covers 14 residues.

The TCR sequence derives from an older woman with COVID-19, enrolled during active disease. The sequenced sample consisted of peripheral blood. The J gene is TRBJ2-5, the V gene TRBV11-3, with D possibly being TRBD2 (5 bases). CDR3 loop: CASSFLSGKETQYF. The CDR3 DNA follows: TGTGCCAGCAGCTTTCTTTCGGGAAAAGAGACCCAGTACTTC.